This T cell receptor (beta chain) was recovered during a study of blood T cells in healthy people across ages. The overall study: With template switching, about one barcoded beta molecule was captured per two T cells. General study points: Age showed a roughly linear inverse relationship with TCR beta diversity per million T cells. Naive T cell percentage and TCR beta diversity correlated strongly. Aged donors had fewer naive CD4+ cells and lower diversity than long-lived donors.

Worth noting for this clonotype: Its specificity is not known.

PCR was performed a second time for about 7 to 12 cycles using a sample-barcoded 5' primer and a J-beta primer mix. From the 5' RACE reads, TCRdb called clonotypes with MiXCR, one entry per CDR3 protein. This sample yields roughly 1.5 million distinct CDR3 sequences, of which approximately 43% are seen a single time; approximately 4% belongs to the top ten. Germline CDR1 is ENHRY and CDR2 is SYGVKD. CDR3 length: 19 residues. V was cut by 3 bases and J by 0 bases, with 23 bases left in between. Sequenced sample: blood. The sequence came from a woman younger than 35 in good health. V usage is TRBV10-3 and J usage is TRBJ1-2; D is uncertain. The CDR3 loop is CAISDRGSDPTSPNYGYTF. The DNA of the CDR3 is TGTGCCATCAGTGACCGAGGATCGGATCCCACTTCACCTAACTATGGCTACACCTTC.